This TCR beta chain was recorded in a study of blood T cell repertoires in COVID-19. Turning to the study itself: In each case, the material was cDNA or gDNA derived from T cells, B-cell-depleted T cells, or PBMCs.

Patients of the Seattle cohort, enrolled during active infection, were followed longitudinally. Clones were read by immunoSEQ multiplex PCR, and TCRdb kept only the in-frame ones, dropping some. The sample lists approximately 28,000 clones; approximately 93% were seen once. Germline V gives CDR1 WSHSY, CDR2 SAAADI. With 5 bases clipped from V and 1 base from J, the junction kept 6 bases outside the gene matches. The CDR3 is 16 residues long. The sequence derives from a woman in her 70s with COVID-19, enrolled during active disease. This rearrangement joins TRBV10-2 to TRBJ2-5; TRBD2 agrees at 11 bases. The sequencing sample was made of peripheral blood. The CDR3 here is CASSKIGTSGQETQYF. CDR3 DNA: TGCGCCAGCAGTAAGATCGGGACTAGCGGCCAAGAGACCCAGTACTTC.